The T cell receptor (beta chain) described here comes from a study of cytomegalovirus exposure and HLA in healthy donors. The PCR employed 60 Vbeta primers together with 13 Jbeta primers. Assay used: immunoSEQ multiplex PCR; TCRdb lists only in-frame clones, some missing. The data hold nearly 200,000 clones, with about four fifths observed a single time. Overall study findings and caveats: Further analysis, carried out later, found HLA-associated TCR beta chains more clonally expanded than equally common other chains.

This clone showed up just a few times. Antigen specificity is unknown. Trimming left V 1 base short and J 0 bases short, with 12 bases between. Germline V lookup: CDR1 LGHNA, CDR2 YSLEER. The CDR3 spans 16 residues. V is TRBV4-3 and J is TRBJ1-1, with D possibly matching TRBD1 (6 bases). Sequencing input: PBMCs. This sequence originates from a boy aged 2 to 10 in good health and CMV-seronegative. This CDR3 reads CASSQGDNTLNTEAFF. The CDR3 DNA is TGCGCCAGCAGCCAAGGGGACAACACCCTGAACACTGAAGCTTTCTTT.